Sequencing of this T cell receptor (beta chain) was carried out in a study of CD8+ T cells in alopecia areata. Treatment meaning: oral pan-JAK inhibitor, 5-10 mg twice daily. Trimming removed 3 bases from V and 2 bases from J; junction bases left unmatched: 5. The CDR3 is 16 residues long. Germline V gives CDR1 SEHNR, CDR2 FQNEAQ (reference sequence). As to this clone: Its antigen is undetermined.

Findings and caveats of the study: Among the top 100, expanded CD8+ clones were significantly decreased by tofacitinib, as was scalp clonality.

As the sequencing template, cDNA was produced by extracting RNA and reverse transcribing it. Using immunoSEQ multiplex PCR, the repertoire was profiled, and TCRdb retains in-frame clones only, with some absent. The table shows tens of thousands of clones, with around three quarters occurring only once. The receptor was derived from a human donor with alopecia areata. The source material was CD8+ T cells sorted from blood, sampled between weeks 44 and 45, from a patient treated with tofacitinib. The V gene is TRBV7-9, the J gene TRBJ2-1, with TRBD2 matching over 9 bases. The CDR3 DNA is TGTGCCAGCAGCTTTTCTAGCGGGGCGACCTACAATGAGCAGTTCTTC. It yields the protein CASSFSSGATYNEQFF.